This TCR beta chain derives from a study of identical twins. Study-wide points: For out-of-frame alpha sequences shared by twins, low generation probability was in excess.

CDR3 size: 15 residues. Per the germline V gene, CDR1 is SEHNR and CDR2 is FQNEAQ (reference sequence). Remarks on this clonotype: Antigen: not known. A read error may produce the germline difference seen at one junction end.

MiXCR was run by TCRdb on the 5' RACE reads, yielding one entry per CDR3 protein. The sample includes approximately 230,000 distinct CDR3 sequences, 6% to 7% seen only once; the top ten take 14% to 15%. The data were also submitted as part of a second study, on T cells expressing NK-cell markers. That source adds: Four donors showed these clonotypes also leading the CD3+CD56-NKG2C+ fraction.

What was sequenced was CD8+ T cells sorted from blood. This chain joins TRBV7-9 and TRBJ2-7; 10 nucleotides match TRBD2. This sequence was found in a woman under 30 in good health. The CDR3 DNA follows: TGTGCCAGCAGCTCTAGCGGGAGCTTTCCCTACCAGCAGTACTTC. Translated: CASSSSGSFPYQQYF.